This TCR beta chain comes out of a study of regulatory T cells in long-lasting Graves disease (dated by TCRdb to the early 2020s). Regarding the study in general: Persistent Graves' disease was defined as antithyroid drug treatment for over 5 years with persistently positive TSH receptor autoantibodies. Patients with persistent Graves' disease were compared with patients with newly diagnosed Graves' disease using TCR sequencing and RNA sequencing of peripheral blood. On average, persistent Graves' disease patients in the clinical cohort had been on antithyroid drugs for eight to twelve years. A total of roughly 33 samples were covered by TCR sequencing, comprising approximately 13 persistent and 20 newly diagnosed Graves' disease patients. The study was registered as a clinical trial and conducted in China. General conclusions and limits of the study: Sequencing and analysis were restricted to the TCR beta chain. A larger number of public clonotypes was shared among persistent patients (approximately 3,000) than among newly diagnosed patients (around 880). Persistent Graves' disease patients showed lower TCR Shannon entropy and fewer highly expanded clones than newly diagnosed patients, suggesting clonal expansion. The study examined only peripheral blood because the primary lesion, thyroid tissue, could not be accessed. The authors noted that the small sample size was a limitation that may lower accuracy. Preferential use of TRBV28, TRBJ1-2 and TRBJ2-5 was observed in persistent disease, whereas TRBV20-1 and TRBJ2-1 were favored in newly diagnosed disease.

From the cysteine up to the phenylalanine, the CDR3 has a length of 13 residues. Of all the DNA, just the CDR3 is kept, 39 bases in frame from base 1. V and J lose 4 bases and 2 bases, and a span of 12 bases separates them. According to the germline V gene (reference sequence), CDR1 reads GTSNPN and CDR2 reads SVGIG. The method behind the library was multiplex PCR. The reads were generated on an Illumina HiSeq 4000. CDR3 regions were amplified by Arm-PCR with iRepertoire HTBI primers to construct TCR beta libraries. Before sequencing, the PCR products went through gel purification. In the original analysis: Across samples, 60 to 75 TRBV and 13 to 15 TRBJ segments were identified and used for gene usage analysis of CDR3 amino acid clonotypes. COPE and FqMerger were used to merge the filtered high-quality paired reads into contigs. BLAST was used to align contigs to IMGT TRBV, TRBD and TRBJ reference genes, with CDR3 defined following IMGT. Any clonotype with a frequency above 0.1% was counted as a highly expanded clone. Shannon entropy served as the measure of repertoire diversity, while the Gini coefficient captured V-J evenness. A clonotype was considered public if more than one individual shared it. TCRdb reprocessed the public reads (quality trimming at Q25 with fastp, clone calling with MiXCR) and kept in-frame beta chains. Each CDR3 protein appears once, grouped with its most common genes and DNA. The authors' filters were not applied to this entry. The sample includes around 430,000 distinct CDR3 sequences, with about 20% observed a single time. The top ten constitute 13% of the sample.

Of note for this clonotype: Its antigen is still unknown. Base qualities are not recorded, but no much larger clone differs from it by a single base.

The time point tag for this specimen amounts to: persistent/refractory GD, antithyroid drugs over 5 years with positive TRAb. RNA was extracted from PBMCs in TRIzol for both TCR sequencing and RNA sequencing. The diagnosis of Graves' disease followed American Thyroid Association guidelines. Patients were recruited from an endocrinology department in Xi'an, China. From each patient, around 9 milliliters of peripheral blood was collected into an EDTA anticoagulant tube. Ficoll Paque Plus density gradient separation was used to isolate PBMCs, and no further T cell sorting was performed. An Agilent 2100 Bioanalyzer and agarose gel were used to check RNA quality, while a NanoDrop 2000 measured RNA concentration.

Sequenced material: peripheral blood mononuclear cells (PBMCs), taken when the disease was refractory, from a patient treated with antithyroid drugs. The rearranged chain carries TRBV30 and TRBJ2-7; TRBD1 might be the D gene, on 6 matching bases. The receptor was derived from a female donor with Graves disease. The nucleotide sequence is given as TGTGCCTGGATGTCGGGACATACCTACGAGCAGTACTTC. The encoded protein is CAWMSGHTYEQYF.